A single sample is the source of the 26 T cell receptor beta chains below, sequenced in a study of CD8+CD57+ T cells in acquired aplastic anemia. In patients chosen for sequencing, flow cytometry had shown CD8+CD57+ cell expansion. TCR beta VDJ combinations and CDR3 sequences were profiled from genomic DNA. TCRdb passed the reads through MiXCR, listing each CDR3 protein once. In the table there are 150,000 to 200,000 distinct CDR3 sequences, roughly 50% of which are singletons. The sample comprised sorted CD4+, CD8+, or CD8+CD57+ T cells (not recorded which) from PBMCs. The receptors here all came from a human donor with aplastic anemia.

The CDR3 here is CSVEGSRARSPLHF. CDR3 in DNA: TGCAGCGTTGAAGGTTCCAGAGCACGGTCACCCCTCCACTTT. This sequence joins TRBV29-1 and TRBJ1-6, with D unresolved. Germline loops: CDR1 SQVTM, CDR2 ANQGSEA. Trimming left V 1 base short and J 10 bases short, with 14 bases between. The CDR3 has 14 residues.

This clonotype was detected many times. The chain combines TRBV6-1 with TRBJ2-7; 9 bases match TRBD2. With 3 bases clipped from V and 4 bases from J, the junction kept 7 bases outside the gene matches. The CDR3 length is 15 residues. The germline gives CDR1 MNHNS, CDR2 SASEGT. CDR3 region: CASSEISGGIYEQYF. CDR3 DNA: TGTGCCAGCAGTGAGATTAGCGGGGGTATATACGAGCAGTACTTC.

This chain connects TRBV29-1 to TRBJ2-7, with a weak D call TRBD2 (6 bases). The ends were cut back, 6 bases at V and 6 bases at J, with 15 bases in the middle. Germline V lookup: CDR1 SQVTM, CDR2 ANQGSEA. The CDR3 sequence is 12 residues long. DNA for the CDR3: TGCAGCGTGGAGACGGGGGTAAGCGAGCAGTACTTC. Translated, it gives CSVETGVSEQYF.

The V and J genes are TRBV29-1 and TRBJ1-2; D is perhaps TRBD1 (6 bases). V gave up 6 bases and J gave up 0 bases, with 17 bases separating them. The CDR3 spans 15 residues. Germline loops: CDR1 SQVTM, CDR2 ANQGSEA. The CDR3 loop is CSVNRVKGTNYGYTF. CDR3 bases: TGCAGCGTCAACAGGGTTAAGGGGACTAACTATGGCTACACCTTC.

In regard to this clonotype: An end of the junction differs from the germline gene, which may be a read error. V gene TRBV2 combines with J gene TRBJ1-4, with D possibly TRBD1 on 6 matching bases. The germline V gene encodes CDR1 SNHLY and CDR2 FYNNEI. The CDR3 runs 9 residues. In nucleotides, the CDR3 is TGTGCCAGCAGTACTCAGGGGAAGTGG. This translates into CASSTQGKW. Full variable domain (remainder filled in from reference TRBV2 and TRBJ1-4): EPEVTQTPSHQVTQMGQEVILRCVPISNHLYFYWYRQILGQKVEFLVSFYNNEISEKSEIFDDQFSVERPDGSNFTLKIRSTKLEDSAMYFCASSTQGKWGSGTQLSVL.

The rearrangement joins TRBV9 to TRBJ2-5, with a possible D match to TRBD1 (6 bases). Per the germline V gene, CDR1 is SGDLS and CDR2 is YYNGEE. With 3 bases removed from V and 7 bases from J, the gap between germline ends came to 7 bases. The CDR3 covers 11 residues. The CDR3 is CASSGGGTQYF. In nucleotides, the CDR3 is TGTGCCAGCAGCGGAGGGGGGACCCAGTACTTC.

This chain links TRBV15 with TRBJ2-2; 11 bases map to TRBD2. With V trimmed by 8 bases and J by 4 bases, 3 bases remained unmatched. The CDR3 loop spans 14 amino acids. Per the germline V gene, CDR1 is LNHNV and CDR2 is YYDKDF (reference sequence). The CDR3 nucleotides are TGTGCCACCTTTCTAGCGGGAGGCACCGGGGAGCTGTTTTTT. Its protein is CATFLAGGTGELFF.

This chain connects TRBV10-3 to TRBJ1-1, with TRBD1 identical over 7 bases. CDR1 is ENHRY and CDR2 is SYGVKD in the germline V gene. The CDR3 loop spans 16 amino acids. V shed 5 bases and J 1 base; nucleotides not matched to a gene: 10. CDR3 DNA sequence: TGTGCCATCAGTCAACAGGGGAGGTGGGGGAACACTGAAGCTTTCTTT. It is translated as CAISQQGRWGNTEAFF.

This clonotype was detected many times. The rearrangement uses TRBV20-1 and TRBJ2-5, with a weak D call TRBD2 (6 bases). Germline values: CDR1 DFQATT, CDR2 SNEGSKA (reference sequence). The CDR3 has 13 amino acids. The V and J ends lost 5 bases and 2 bases respectively, with 12 bases between them. CDR3 residues: CSASRLVQETQYF. CDR3 bases: TGCAGTGCTTCTCGACTAGTTCAAGAGACCCAGTACTTC.

This chain connects TRBV15 to TRBJ2-3; maybe TRBD2 (6 bases). Trimming removed 1 base from V and 2 bases from J, with 10 bases in between. The length of the CDR3 is 15 residues. The germline V gene has CDR1 LNHNV and CDR2 YYDKDF (reference sequence). The CDR3 sequence is CATSRAGTHTDTQYF. The CDR3 nucleotides are TGTGCCACCAGCAGAGCCGGGACTCACACAGATACGCAGTATTTT.

This chain links TRBV7-9 with TRBJ2-3; D may match TRBD1 or TRBD2 (5 bases each). CDR1 and CDR2 from the germline V gene are SEHNR and FQNEAQ (reference sequence). V was cut by 7 bases and J by 6 bases, with 14 bases left in between. The CDR3 contains 13 residues. The CDR3 DNA is TGTGCCAGCAACGCGGCCGGGGCCGATACGCAGTATTTT. Its translation: CASNAAGADTQYF.

This clonotype was counted ten times or more. This rearrangement joins TRBV20-1 to TRBJ2-7, with 7 bases that match TRBD2. J gave up 7 bases and V 5 bases, and 14 bases lay outside the gene matches. From germline, CDR1 is DFQATT and CDR2 SNEGSKA (reference sequence). CDR3 length: 14 residues. Here the CDR3 DNA reads TGCAGTGCTCTGGGGGGGACCCCGGTTCGGGAGCAGTACTTC. Residues: CSALGGTPVREQYF.

This chain joins TRBV19 and TRBJ2-7; the D gene is possibly TRBD2 (7 bases). The CDR3 contains 14 residues. Germline lookup yields CDR1 LNHDA and CDR2 SQIVND (reference sequence). Deletions cut 4 bases from V and 7 bases from J, with 17 bases between. The CDR3: CASSTGEGLREQYF. The CDR3 region has the DNA TGTGCCAGTAGTACAGGGGAGGGTCTGAGGGAGCAGTACTTC. Full variable domain (remainder filled in from reference TRBV19 and TRBJ2-7): DGGITQSPKYLFRKEGQNVTLSCEQNLNHDAMYWYRQDPGQGLRLIYYSQIVNDFQKGDIAEGYSVSREKKESFPLTVTSAQKNPTAFYLCASSTGEGLREQYFGPGTRLTVT.

For this clonotype: Germline is not matched at one junction end, which may reflect a read error. The genes are TRBV2 and TRBJ1-4; D may be TRBD1 (6 bases). CDR3 length equals 12 residues. CDR1 is SNHLY, CDR2 FYNNEI, per germline. CDR3 region: CASSEKFGGQNF. The CDR3 DNA is TGTGCCAGCAGTGAAAAATTCGGTGGACAGAATTTT.

J is TRBJ2-1 and V is TRBV7-6; TRBD1 aligns across 10 bases. Germline V gives CDR1 SGHVS, CDR2 FNYEAQ. This CDR3 contains 15 residues. V was pared by 5 bases and J by 6 bases, with 7 bases of the junction left unmatched. The CDR3 spells CASSPGTGAGNEQFF. The CDR3 region has the DNA TGTGCCAGCAGCCCGGGGACAGGGGCAGGCAATGAGCAGTTCTTC.

V gene TRBV7-8 combines with J gene TRBJ2-3; possibly TRBD1 or TRBD2 for D (6 bases each). Between the trimmed V and J ends, which lost 5 bases and 6 bases, there was a span of 21 bases. The CDR3 sequence is 16 residues long. Germline assignment: CDR1 SGHVS and CDR2 FQNEAQ. The CDR3 DNA reads as TGTGCCAGCAGCCGAGGGGGGCGAGGGAAGGCGGATACGCAGTATTTT. Translated, it gives CASSRGGRGKADTQYF.

The genes are TRBV10-3 and TRBJ1-6, with TRBD1 matching over 11 bases. With V trimmed by 7 bases and J by 9 bases, 17 bases remained unmatched. The CDR3 is 18 residues long. Germline V lookup: CDR1 ENHRY, CDR2 SYGVKD. The CDR3 loop is CAITPGQGGYGAFSPLHF. CDR3 DNA: TGTGCCATCACTCCGGGACAGGGGGGATACGGGGCATTTTCACCCCTCCACTTT.

This clonotype was observed at least ten times. The chain joins TRBV5-8 to TRBJ1-6; 8 nucleotides agree with TRBD1. Germline values: CDR1 SGHTS, CDR2 YDEGEE. The V and J ends lost 4 bases and 11 bases, in that order; junction bases with no gene match: 5. The CDR3 consists of 13 residues. CDR3 nucleotides: TGTGCCAGCAGCCAACCAGGGGGCACACCCCTCCACTTT. It specifies CASSQPGGTPLHF.

The genes are TRBV7-9 and TRBJ2-7, with D unresolved. Germline lookup yields CDR1 SEHNR and CDR2 FQNEAQ (reference sequence). CDR3 size: 13 residues. The ends were cut back, 5 bases at V and 2 bases at J, with 10 bases in the middle. The CDR3 protein is CASSQVVPYEQYF. CDR3 nucleotides: TGTGCCAGCAGCCAAGTCGTTCCCTACGAGCAGTACTTC. The complete variable domain, with remaining parts taken from reference TRBV7-9 and TRBJ2-7, reads DTGVSQNPRHKITKRGQNVTFRCDPISEHNRLYWYRQTLGQGPEFLTYFQNEAQLEKSRLLSDRFSAERPKGSFSTLEIQRTEQGDSAMYLCASSQVVPYEQYFGPGTRLTVT.

J is TRBJ2-7 and V is TRBV18; D possibly uses TRBD1 or TRBD2 (5 bases each). The CDR3 loop spans 20 amino acids. The germline gives CDR1 KGHSH, CDR2 LQKENI. Between the trimmed V and J ends, which lost 6 bases and 5 bases, there was a span of 35 bases. The CDR3 protein is CASSTYYHQDKGSGFHEQYF. DNA for the CDR3: TGTGCCAGCTCGACTTACTATCACCAAGATAAGGGGTCGGGGTTCCACGAGCAGTACTTC. The full variable domain, completed using reference TRBV18 and TRBJ2-7, is NAGVMQNPRHLVRRRGQEARLRCSPMKGHSHVYWYRQLPEEGLKFMVYLQKENIIDESGMPKERFSAEFPKEGPSILRIQQVVRGDSAAYFCASSTYYHQDKGSGFHEQYFGPGTRLTVT.

In the case of this clonotype: At one end, the junction sequence differs from germline, possibly due to a read error. This chain joins TRBV20-1 and TRBJ2-1, with D maybe TRBD1 (6 bases). The CDR3 is 11 amino acids. Germline V gives CDR1 DFQATT, CDR2 SNEGSKA (reference sequence). The CDR3 loop is CSAARQVLRLF. CDR3 bases: TGCAGTGCCGCCCGACAGGTCCTACGACTCTTC.

V and J are TRBV20-1 and TRBJ2-7; possible D gene TRBD1, 7 bases. The CDR3 spans 16 residues. V gave up 2 bases and J gave up 0 bases, with 17 bases separating them. Germline values: CDR1 DFQATT, CDR2 SNEGSKA (reference sequence). In nucleotides, the CDR3 is TGCAGTGCTAGACGAAGCAGGGGGGCCAGCTCCTACGAGCAGTACTTC. It translates to CSARRSRGASSYEQYF.

Ten or more counts support this clonotype. Here the CDR3 DNA reads TGTGCCAGCAGCCATCGATCTGGATTCACCTACGAGCAGTACTTC. Protein product: CASSHRSGFTYEQYF. V usage is TRBV3-1 and J usage is TRBJ2-7, with D unclear. CDR3 length equals 15 residues. V was cut by 3 bases and J by 2 bases, with 14 bases left in between. Per germline, CDR1 LGHDT and CDR2 YNNKEL (reference sequence).

The chain combines TRBV30 with TRBJ2-4; 7 positions match TRBD1. Germline assignment: CDR1 GTSNPN and CDR2 SVGIG (reference sequence). V lost 0 bases to trimming and J lost 4 bases; unmatched junction nucleotides: 6. The CDR3 spans 15 residues. DNA for the CDR3: TGTGCCTGGAGTGTACCCGGGACAGTAAAAAACATTCAGTACTTC. This codes for CAWSVPGTVKNIQYF.

This rearrangement joins TRBV19 to TRBJ2-1, with a weak D call TRBD2 (5 bases). V was clipped by 7 bases and J by 0 bases, with 13 bases between them. Germline CDR1 is LNHDA and CDR2 is SQIVND (reference sequence). The CDR3 totals 15 residues. CDR3 nucleotide sequence: TGTGCCAGTACCGCTAGGAGGAGCTCCTACAATGAGCAGTTCTTC. It specifies CASTARRSSYNEQFF.

The chain combines TRBV11-2 with TRBJ2-1, with 8 nucleotides matching TRBD1. Germline V gives CDR1 SGHAT, CDR2 FQNNGV. J was trimmed by 6 bases and V by 9 bases; bases with no gene match: 16. CDR3 size: 16 residues. The CDR3 DNA is TGTGCCAGTAACCACCGGCGGACAGGGTCCGTCAATGAGCAGTTCTTC. It yields the protein CASNHRRTGSVNEQFF.